A selection of T cell receptor beta chains follows, all from one sample in a study of post-analysis software for immune sequencing data. TCRdb itself ran the PCR reads through MiXCR, one entry per CDR3 protein. Of about 770,000 distinct CDR3 sequences listed, approximately 44% are singletons. Sequencing was performed on blood. These receptor sequences come from a girl aged 10 to 17 with multiple sclerosis. CDR3s include the opening cysteine and the closing phenylalanine or tryptophan. D genes are given only for firm matches. Some rows have no size entry. The others give once, few or many, or a class for an expanded clone.

v_call: TRBV27
clone_size: -
d_call: -
j_call: TRBJ2-7
cdr3_aa: CASSFRGTLYEQYF
cdr3_nt: TGTGCCAGCAGTTTTCGGGGGACCCTCTACGAGCAGTACTTC

v_call: TRBV27
clone_size: -
d_call: TRBD2
j_call: TRBJ2-6
cdr3_aa: CASSLYSGSLFSGANVLTF
cdr3_nt: TGTGCCAGCAGTTTATATAGCGGGAGCCTCTTCTCTGGGGCCAACGTCCTGACTTTC

v_call: TRBV7-2
clone_size: -
d_call: -
j_call: TRBJ1-3
cdr3_aa: CASTIIGGNTIYF
cdr3_nt: TGTGCCAGTACGATAATTGGCGGAAACACCATATATTTT

v_call: TRBV5-1
clone_size: many
d_call: TRBD2
j_call: TRBJ2-7
cdr3_aa: CASSPGSGSRSREQYF
cdr3_nt: TGCGCCAGCAGCCCAGGGAGCGGGAGCCGAAGTCGCGAGCAGTACTTC

v_call: TRBV29-1
clone_size: -
d_call: -
j_call: TRBJ2-7
cdr3_aa: CSVGWGYYEQYF
cdr3_nt: TGCAGCGTTGGCTGGGGGTACTACGAGCAGTACTTC

v_call: TRBV7-9
clone_size: once
d_call: TRBD2
j_call: TRBJ2-3
cdr3_aa: CASSLSAGVGTDTQYF
cdr3_nt: TGTGCCAGCAGCCTCTCCGCGGGGGTCGGCACAGATACGCAGTATTTT

v_call: TRBV7-9
clone_size: few
d_call: -
j_call: TRBJ2-1
cdr3_aa: CASSAEEEYNEQFF
cdr3_nt: TGTGCCAGCAGCGCGGAGGAAGAATACAATGAGCAGTTCTTC

v_call: TRBV6-2/TRBV6-3
clone_size: -
d_call: -
j_call: TRBJ1-1
cdr3_aa: CASRSRGSTEAFF
cdr3_nt: TGTGCCAGCAGGAGCAGAGGGAGCACTGAAGCTTTCTTT

v_call: TRBV29-1
clone_size: few
d_call: TRBD1
j_call: TRBJ2-3
cdr3_aa: CSGRGETGSTDTQYF
cdr3_nt: TGCAGCGGGCGAGGAGAGACAGGGAGCACAGATACGCAGTATTTT

v_call: TRBV7-2
clone_size: -
d_call: -
j_call: TRBJ2-3
cdr3_aa: CASSWRGRDTQYF
cdr3_nt: TGTGCCAGCAGCTGGCGGGGGCGCGATACGCAGTATTTT

v_call: TRBV20-1
clone_size: -
d_call: -
j_call: TRBJ2-5
cdr3_aa: CSARGSGGRREQYF
cdr3_nt: TGCAGTGCTAGAGGGTCTGGAGGGAGGAGGGAGCAGTACTTC

v_call: TRBV29-1
clone_size: -
d_call: TRBD2
j_call: TRBJ2-1
cdr3_aa: CSAGTSGGYNEQFF
cdr3_nt: TGCAGCGCTGGGACTAGCGGGGGGTACAATGAGCAGTTCTTC

v_call: TRBV11-2
clone_size: -
d_call: -
j_call: TRBJ1-5
cdr3_aa: CASSLEGPGPGRNQPQHF
cdr3_nt: TGTGCCAGCAGCTTAGAGGGCCCGGGCCCAGGCCGCAATCAGCCCCAGCATTTT